Listed below are T cell receptor beta chains from one sample, sequenced in a study of shared clonotypes between healthy human individuals. Clones were read by immunoSEQ multiplex PCR, and TCRdb kept only the in-frame ones, dropping some. The sample holds approximately 1,000,000 clones, around 82% seen once. Sequencing was performed on memory CD4+ T cells from PBMCs. These receptors originate from a man between 18 and 29 years old in good health. Some clones in this sample may be carry-over from other donors' samples. The CDR3 runs from the conserved cysteine through the conserved F or W. The order of the fields is J gene, clone size, D gene, V gene, CDR3 DNA, CDR3 protein. D genes are given only for firm matches. Some rows mark clone size as missing; the rest say once, few, many or name a class of expanded clone.

>TRBJ2-7|.|.|TRBV4-2
TGTGCCAGCAGCACCTCAATAGGGGAGTCCTACGAGCAGTACTTC
CASSTSIGESYEQYF
>TRBJ1-1|few|TRBD1|TRBV4-2
TGTGCCAGCAGCCAGGACTACAGGGGGTTAATGGCTTTCTTT
CASSQDYRGLMAFF
>TRBJ2-3|.|TRBD2|TRBV7-6
TGTGCCAGCAGCTCAGGGACTAGCGGGAGTGATACGCAGTATTTT
CASSSGTSGSDTQYF
>TRBJ2-7|.|.|TRBV7-9
TGTGCCAGCGAGCCAGGGACACAACTCCCCTACGAGCAGTACTTC
CASEPGTQLPYEQYF
>TRBJ1-6|few|.|TRBV7-8
TGTGCCAGCAGGGACAGCCTGAATTCACCCCTCCACTTT
CASRDSLNSPLHF
>TRBJ2-2|.|.|TRBV9
TGTGCCAGCAACCGTTTCCCCGCGAACACCGGGGAGCTGTTTTTT
CASNRFPANTGELFF
>TRBJ2-3|.|TRBD1|TRBV28
TGTGCCAGCAGTTCGTTGACAGGGGGGACAGATACGCAGTATTTT
CASSSLTGGTDTQYF
>TRBJ2-2|.|.|TRBV6-1
TGTGCCAGCAGTGCGCGTGGGGGGCTGAACACCGGGGAGCTGTTTTTT
CASSARGGLNTGELFF
>TRBJ2-7|.|TRBD2|TRBV27
TGTGCCAGCAGAGGCCAGGGACTAGCGGGAGGCCAAGCCGTCTACGAGCAGTACTTC
CASRGQGLAGGQAVYEQYF
>TRBJ1-5|.|.|TRBV19
TGTGCCAGTAGTGGGGTCGGCGGCCCAAATCAGCCCCAGCATTTT
CASSGVGGPNQPQHF
>TRBJ2-2|.|TRBD2|TRBV11-1
TGTGCCAGCAGCAAAAGCGGGATTCCGGGGGAGCTGTTTTTT
CASSKSGIPGELFF
>TRBJ2-7|few|TRBD2|TRBV5-5
TGTGCCAGCAGCTCCGGTAGCGGGATGCGGCTCGAGCAGAACTTC
CASSSGSGMRLEQNF
>TRBJ2-6|once|.|TRBV7-9
TGTGCCAGCAGCTTAGTCGGGGGCTCTGGGGCCAACGTCCTGACTTTC
CASSLVGGSGANVLTF